Presented here are 12 T cell receptor beta chains from one specimen sequenced in a study of T-cell reconstitution after alpha-beta-depleted transplantation in children (dated by TCRdb to 2016 to 2017). The sample's time point, from its label and the paper: day 60 (about 2 months) after transplantation. In the paper's terms, the treatment or condition label means: allogeneic hematopoietic cell transplantation with graft depleted of TCRalphabeta T cells and CD19 B cells. Library prep was done by PCR. TCRdb records Illumina HiSeq 2500 as the sequencer. TCR library preparation used molecular barcoding, with unique molecular identifiers applied to normalize quantification of the TCRbeta repertoire. The public reads were quality trimmed at Q25 with fastp and then assembled into clones with MiXCR by TCRdb, keeping productive beta chains. Rows are combined by CDR3 protein, so each entry shows the most common genes and DNA. This sample holds around 94,000 distinct CDR3 sequences; roughly 6% were observed only once. About 6.1% of the sample is held by the ten biggest clonotypes.

This material consisted of PBMCs, mostly from graft donor cells, taken 60 days after TCRalphabeta/CD19-depleted stem cell transplant. The receptors derive from a female patient aged 2-9 years who had a stem cell transplant for Fanconi anemia, so the T cells may come from the graft donor.

There are many counts of this clonotype. V usage is TRBV20-1 and J usage is TRBJ2-2; 10 nucleotides match TRBD2. The V segment lost 0 bases and the J segment 2 bases; nucleotides outside the gene matches: 9. The CDR3 loop spans 18 amino acids. Germline CDR1 reads DFQATT; CDR2 reads SNEGSKA (reference sequence). The CDR3 sequence is CSARDTSRLAGNTGELFF. The DNA for the CDR3 is TGCAGTGCTAGAGACACCTCCAGACTAGCGGGTAACACCGGGGAGCTGTTTTTT.

This clonotype has ten or more counts. This rearrangement joins TRBV3-1 to TRBJ1-2; TRBD1 aligns across 8 bases. The CDR3 consists of 13 residues. V gave up 4 bases and J gave up 2 bases; unmatched junction bases: 0. Germline V CDR1 and CDR2: LGHDT, YNNKEL (reference sequence). CDR3 DNA sequence: TGTGCCAGCAGCCGGGACAGGAACTATGGCTACACCTTC. Protein product: CASSRDRNYGYTF.

The chain employs TRBV7-9 and TRBJ2-5, with 8 bases that match TRBD1. The CDR3 spans 14 residues. Germline CDR1 reads SEHNR; CDR2 reads FQNEAQ (reference sequence). J lost 2 bases, V lost 5 bases, and 4 bases had no gene match. CDR3 nucleotides: TGTGCCAGCAGCCTGCGGGACAGGCAAGAGACCCAGTACTTC. Translation: CASSLRDRQETQYF.

This clonotype was observed at least ten times. The V and J genes are TRBV7-6 and TRBJ2-7; 8 nucleotides line up with TRBD1. The V gene's germline CDR1 is SGHVS and CDR2 FNYEAQ. CDR3 size: 15 residues. J gave up 1 base and V 4 bases, and 6 bases lay outside the gene matches. The CDR3 bases are TGTGCCAGCAGCTACGGACAGGGATTTTCCTACGAGCAGTACTTC. Residues: CASSYGQGFSYEQYF. Full variable domain (missing parts from reference TRBV7-6 and TRBJ2-7): GAGVSQSPRYKVTKRGQDVALRCDPISGHVSLYWYRQALGQGPEFLTYFNYEAQQDKSGLPNDRFSAERPEGSISTLTIQRTEQRDSAMYRCASSYGQGFSYEQYFGPGTRLTVT.

This clonotype was detected only a few times. The chain employs TRBV20-1 and TRBJ1-5; 11 bases map to TRBD1. V lost 7 bases to trimming and J lost 6 bases; unmatched junction nucleotides: 5. Germline CDR1 DFQATT, CDR2 SNEGSKA (reference sequence). The CDR3 length is 13 residues. CDR3 protein: CSVADRGRQPQHF. The CDR3 DNA reads TGCAGTGTCGCGGACAGGGGGCGTCAGCCCCAGCATTTT.

This clonotype was detected only a few times. V gene TRBV28 combines with J gene TRBJ2-7; D uncertain. In germline, CDR1 is MDHEN, CDR2 SYDVKM. V lost 7 bases and J lost 3, with 13 bases in between. The CDR3 is made up of 13 amino acids. As DNA, the CDR3 is TGTGCCAGCAAAGAGGATACTCGCTACGAGCAGTACTTC. Translating gives CASKEDTRYEQYF.

Only a few counts were recorded for this clonotype. The genes are TRBV9 and TRBJ1-1, with a weak D call TRBD1 (5 bases). The CDR3 runs to 14 residues. Between the trimmed V and J ends, which lost 0 bases and 4 bases, there was a span of 10 bases. CDR1 and CDR2 (germline): SGDLS, YYNGEE. For the CDR3, the DNA is TGTGCCAGCAGCGTAGCCAGCAGGGCCACTGAAGCTTTCTTT. This sequence encodes CASSVASRATEAFF.

This clonotype showed up many times. The rearrangement uses TRBV12-3 or TRBV12-4 and TRBJ1-5, with a possible D match to TRBD1 (5 bases). The V gene lost 3 bases and the J gene lost 5 bases, with 11 bases spanning the gap. The CDR3 spans 14 residues. The CDR3 DNA follows: TGTGCCAGCAGTTTGGTCAGGGTTGATCAGCCCCAGCATTTT. Its protein product is CASSLVRVDQPQHF.

This clonotype has a count of ten or more. The chain employs TRBV7-3 and TRBJ2-3; 9 bases are a match to TRBD2. V was pared by 0 bases and J by 4 bases, with 5 bases of the junction left unmatched. CDR1 SGHTA and CDR2 FQGTGA come from the germline V gene. The CDR3 runs to 16 residues. The CDR3 DNA reads as TGTGCCAGCAGCTTAACTGGGCGGGGGGGCCCAGATACGCAGTATTTT. Amino acids: CASSLTGRGGPDTQYF.

Concerning this clonotype: A much larger clone differs by one base, so this may be a read error. The gene calls are TRBV12-3 or TRBV12-4 and TRBJ1-3; no definite D call. V was trimmed by 2 bases and J by 3 bases, leaving 17 bases between them. The CDR3 length is 17 residues. DNA of the CDR3: TGTGCCAGCAGTTTATCTATGGGAACCGAGAATGGAAACACCATATATTTT. This gives the protein CASSLSMGTENGNTIYF.

The sample holds many counts of this clonotype. The CDR3 bases are TGCAGTGCTAGTATATGGGACAGAACCTACGAGCAGTACTTC. Its translation: CSASIWDRTYEQYF. This chain uses TRBV20-1 with TRBJ2-7, with 7 positions matching TRBD1. J was trimmed by 2 bases and V by 3 bases; bases with no gene match: 7. The CDR3 totals 14 residues. Per the germline V gene, CDR1 is DFQATT and CDR2 is SNEGSKA (reference sequence).

This clonotype is categorized as medium-sized (0.01 to 0.1%). The rearrangement uses TRBV28 and TRBJ2-2; D unresolved. The CDR3 spans 14 residues. Trimming removed 5 bases from V and 1 base from J, with 8 bases in between. Germline CDR1 and CDR2: MDHEN and SYDVKM. The CDR3 spells CASSETMNTGELFF. DNA of the CDR3: TGTGCCAGCAGTGAGACCATGAACACCGGGGAGCTGTTTTTT. Complete variable domain (other parts from reference TRBV28 and TRBJ2-2): DVKVTQSSRYLVKRTGEKVFLECVQDMDHENMFWYRQDPGLGLRLIYFSYDVKMKEKGDIPEGYSVSREKKERFSLILESASTNQTSMYLCASSETMNTGELFFGEGSRLTVL.